This T cell receptor beta chain is from a study of cytomegalovirus exposure and HLA in healthy donors. The CDR3 is 17 amino acids. From germline, CDR1 is MGHRA and CDR2 YSYEKL. J gave up 1 base and V 4 bases, and 8 bases lay outside the gene matches. It was with 60 Vbeta and 13 Jbeta primers that the PCR ran. Assay used: immunoSEQ multiplex PCR; TCRdb lists only in-frame clones, some missing. The repertoire holds 100,000 or so clones, with 73% as singletons. Findings of the study overall: Common viral pathogens (according to a later analysis) appeared linked to several of the most significant clusters. Overall, 164 TCR beta chains were annotated as cytomegalovirus-associated. Rarity marked most TCR sequences, yet some public TCRs occurred in many donors.

As concerns this clone: Its antigen is unidentified.

Sequencing was done on a sample of PBMCs. The sequence derives from a man in his forties in good health and CMV-seronegative. This chain links TRBV4-1 with TRBJ1-4; 8 nucleotides match TRBD1. This CDR3 is CASSLRGRGLTNEKLFF. The CDR3 nucleotides are TGCGCCAGCAGCCTCCGTGGCAGGGGGCTAACTAATGAAAAACTGTTTTTT.